The 20 T cell receptor beta chains below come from one sample, sequenced in a study of cytotoxic CD8 clonotypes in ibrutinib-treated CLL. Data came from immunoSEQ multiplex PCR; TCRdb stores just in-frame clones and leaves some out. The sample records over 200,000 clones, approximately 75% being singletons. Here the sequenced sample was PBMCs, taken after 12 months of ibrutinib treatment. The source of these receptors is a human donor with chronic lymphocytic leukemia.

The V call is TRBV12-5, the J call TRBJ2-7; 7 bases are a match to TRBD1. V shed 6 bases, J shed 4 bases, and the junction held 18 bases outside the gene matches. Germline V CDR1 and CDR2: LGHNT, FRNRAP. The CDR3 has 17 residues. The CDR3 is CASGQIRTGNIYYEQYF. The CDR3 bases are TGTGCTAGTGGCCAGATCCGGACAGGAAACATTTATTACGAGCAGTACTTC. Based on the CDR3 plus reference TRBV12-5 and TRBJ2-7, the full variable domain is DARVTQTPRHKVTEMGQEVTMRCQPILGHNTVFWYRQTMMQGLELLAYFRNRAPLDDSGMPKDRFSAEMPDATLATLKIQPSEPRDSAVYFCASGQIRTGNIYYEQYFGPGTRLTVT.

The CDR3 reads CASSLKQPGHGELFF. The DNA of the CDR3 is TGTGCCAGCAGCTTAAAACAGCCGGGCCACGGGGAGCTGTTTTTT. The chain uses TRBV7-3 and TRBJ2-2; D unclear. From germline, CDR1 is SGHTA and CDR2 FQGTGA. V lost 1 base and J lost 7, with 13 bases in between. The CDR3 runs 15 residues.

This chain connects TRBV2 to TRBJ2-3; 14 bases align to TRBD2. V lost 8 bases to trimming and J lost 3 bases; unmatched junction nucleotides: 4. The germline V gene has CDR1 SNHLY and CDR2 FYNNEI. The CDR3 consists of 15 residues. CDR3 region: CASGGTSGRTDTQYF. The CDR3 DNA reads TGTGCCAGCGGGGGGACTAGCGGGAGAACAGATACGCAGTATTTT.

This chain uses TRBV12-5 with TRBJ2-7; no reliable D call. Germline V CDR1 and CDR2: LGHNT, FRNRAP. The CDR3 totals 14 residues. The V end was cut by 2 bases, the J end by 2 bases, with 10 bases between. This CDR3 is CASGLNQLPYEQYF. The CDR3 DNA is TGTGCTAGTGGTTTGAATCAGCTACCCTACGAGCAGTACTTC. The complete variable domain, with remaining parts taken from reference TRBV12-5 and TRBJ2-7, reads DARVTQTPRHKVTEMGQEVTMRCQPILGHNTVFWYRQTMMQGLELLAYFRNRAPLDDSGMPKDRFSAEMPDATLATLKIQPSEPRDSAVYFCASGLNQLPYEQYFGPGTRLTVT.

The gene calls are TRBV7-9 and TRBJ1-2; D uncertain. Germline CDR1 reads SEHNR; CDR2 reads FQNEAQ (reference sequence). The CDR3 totals 15 residues. V gave up 2 bases and J gave up 8 bases, with 18 bases separating them. The CDR3, as DNA: TGTGCCAGCAGCTTAAACGGCGACGCGGGGAAAGGCTACACCTTC. This encodes CASSLNGDAGKGYTF.

CDR3 region: CASSSSGSQETQYF. As DNA, the CDR3 is TGTGCCAGCAGCTCTAGCGGGTCCCAAGAGACCCAGTACTTC. V is TRBV7-9 and J is TRBJ2-5; 8 bases are a match to TRBD2. The CDR3 contains 14 residues. CDR1 and CDR2 from the germline V gene are SEHNR and FQNEAQ (reference sequence). V shed 4 bases and J 1 base; nucleotides not matched to a gene: 2.

The chain links TRBV5-1 to TRBJ2-1; 8 bases fit TRBD2. The V segment lost 8 bases and the J segment 8 bases; nucleotides outside the gene matches: 18. The CDR3 is 16 residues long. Germline CDR1 and CDR2: SGHRS and YFSETQ. CDR3 in amino acids: CASRDPLRGGRDEQFF. The CDR3 DNA sequence: TGCGCCAGTAGAGATCCCCTACGGGGGGGCCGGGATGAGCAGTTCTTC.

This chain joins TRBV25-1 and TRBJ2-7; D is possibly TRBD1 (5 bases). The CDR3 is 14 amino acids. Deletions cut 4 bases from V and 7 bases from J, with 17 bases between. The V gene's germline CDR1 is MGHDK and CDR2 SYGVNS. CDR3 nucleotide sequence: TGTGCCAGCAGTGTCCGTCAGGGTCCCCGGGAGCAGTACTTC. The encoded protein is CASSVRQGPREQYF.

The chain combines TRBV6-6 with TRBJ1-2; D is unclear. V was pared by 8 bases and J by 0 bases, with 10 bases between. The CDR3 length is 13 residues. CDR1 is MNHNY, CDR2 SVGAGI, per germline (reference sequence). CDR3 nucleotides: TGTGCCAGCCTATCTCCAGCTAACTATGGCTACACCTTC. Amino acid sequence: CASLSPANYGYTF.

This rearrangement joins TRBV18 to TRBJ2-5, with TRBD1 matching over 8 bases. The CDR3 length is 13 residues. V shed 4 bases, J shed 4 bases, and the junction held 2 bases outside the gene matches. From germline, CDR1 is KGHSH and CDR2 LQKENI. CDR3 protein: CASSLQGGETQYF. The CDR3 nucleotides are TGTGCCAGCTCACTACAGGGGGGAGAGACCCAGTACTTC.

The chain recombines TRBV6-5 with TRBJ2-7, with 7 bases identical to TRBD1. With 4 bases clipped from V and 3 bases from J, the junction kept 9 bases outside the gene matches. From germline, CDR1 is MNHEY and CDR2 SVGAGI. There are 15 residues in the CDR3. The CDR3 DNA sequence: TGTGCCAGCAGTTCCGCCGGACAGGCGTACTACGAGCAGTACTTC. It is translated as CASSSAGQAYYEQYF.

This chain joins TRBV7-8 and TRBJ1-6; D perhaps matches TRBD1 (5 bases). V dropped 0 bases and J dropped 7 bases, with 10 bases sitting between them. The CDR3 covers 15 residues. Germline CDR1 reads SGHVS; CDR2 reads FQNEAQ. CDR3 loop: CASSLADRANSPLHF. CDR3 nucleotides: TGTGCCAGCAGCTTAGCCGACAGAGCGAATTCACCCCTCCACTTT.

Points on this clone: The sample carries other DNA sequences with the same CDR3. The chain is built from TRBV6-1 and TRBJ1-3, with D perhaps TRBD1 (6 bases). V was shortened by 2 bases and J by 3 bases, with 11 bases between the two germline ends. The CDR3 totals 15 residues. CDR1 is MNHNS and CDR2 is SASEGT in the germline V gene. The DNA for the CDR3 is TGTGCCAGCAGTGAATGGGGGGCTGGTGGAAACACCATATATTTT. This codes for CASSEWGAGGNTIYF.

The chain carries TRBV19 and TRBJ2-1, with 12 bases aligning to TRBD1. V trimming: 2 bases; J trimming: 9 bases; junction bases outside the gene matches: 5. CDR3 length: 15 amino acids. Germline CDR1 LNHDA, CDR2 SQIVND (reference sequence). The CDR3 sequence: CASSILGTGGFEQFF. The CDR3 nucleotides are TGTGCCAGTAGTATACTGGGGACAGGGGGCTTTGAGCAGTTCTTC.

This clone came up a few times. The rearrangement uses TRBV5-4 and TRBJ2-7, with unresolved D. Between the trimmed V and J ends, which lost 1 base and 5 bases, there was a span of 13 bases. Germline CDR1 reads SGHNT; CDR2 reads YYREEE (reference sequence). The CDR3 loop spans 14 amino acids. In DNA, the CDR3 is TGTGCCAGCAGCTTGCCCCCCCCTTCGGACGAGCAGTACTTC. Translated, it gives CASSLPPPSDEQYF.

This chain connects TRBV6-1 to TRBJ2-1; no clear D gene. The V gene's germline CDR1 is MNHNS and CDR2 SASEGT. This CDR3 region has 13 residues. V lost 3 bases and J 6 bases, leaving 9 bases between the germline ends. CDR3: CASSDSGSNEQFF. The CDR3 DNA reads as TGTGCCAGCAGTGACAGTGGTTCCAATGAGCAGTTCTTC.

Concerning this clone itself: One end of the junction is discordant with germline, which a read error may explain. The gene calls are TRBV7-7 and TRBJ2-3, with 10 positions matching TRBD1. There are 16 residues in the CDR3. Germline V gives CDR1 SSHAT, CDR2 FNYEAQ (reference sequence). The CDR3 loop is CASSLGQGMGTDTQYF. The CDR3 DNA follows: TGTGCTAGCAGCTTGGGACAGGGGATGGGCACAGATACGCAGTATTTT.

This chain links TRBV28 with TRBJ1-1, with 7 positions matching TRBD1. This CDR3 has 16 residues. The ends lost 5 bases at V and 1 base at J; junction bases unmatched: 10. Germline V gene sequence: CDR1 MDHEN, CDR2 SYDVKM. The chain's CDR3 is CASSDRQGFGNTEAFF. The CDR3 DNA follows: TGTGCCAGCAGTGACAGACAGGGTTTCGGGAACACTGAAGCTTTCTTT.

The V call is TRBV6-6, the J call TRBJ1-6; 7 bases fit TRBD1. In germline, CDR1 is MNHNY, CDR2 SVGAGI (reference sequence). Trimming removed 1 base from V and 9 bases from J; junction bases left unmatched: 6. This CDR3 comprises 15 residues. CDR3 loop: CASSYLAGGGSPLHF. DNA of the CDR3: TGTGCCAGCAGTTACTTGGCAGGGGGTGGTTCACCCCTCCACTTT.

The chain combines TRBV7-3 with TRBJ1-6, with D possibly TRBD1 on 5 matching bases. The length of the CDR3 is 13 residues. The germline CDR1 and CDR2 sequences are SGHTA and FQGTGA. Trimming removed 5 bases from V and 10 bases from J, with 12 bases in between. In DNA form, the CDR3 reads TGTGCCAGCAGCCTGGGGGTCGGATCACCCCTCCACTTT. This sequence encodes CASSLGVGSPLHF. Full variable domain (outside the CDR3, taken from reference TRBV7-3 and TRBJ1-6): GAGVSQTPSNKVTEKGKYVELRCDPISGHTALYWYRQSLGQGPEFLIYFQGTGAADDSGLPNDRFFAVRPEGSVSTLKIQRTERGDSAVYLCASSLGVGSPLHFGNGTRLTVT.